This entry lists 2 T cell receptor beta chains sequenced from one sample in a study of T-cell memory formation after mild COVID-19. MiXCR, applied by TCRdb to the 5' RACE reads, yields one record per CDR3 protein. The sample has roughly 580,000 distinct CDR3 sequences; around 17% are singletons. The sequenced material came from PBMCs or a T cell subset sorted from them (not recorded which). The receptor source for this set is an adult woman who had mild COVID-19 (a few samples of this study predate the infection). Cell type and time point are not known.

In its sample, this clonotype was seen a few times. The chain uses TRBV6-1 and TRBJ1-2; TRBD1 agrees at 7 bases. Trimming cost V 5 bases and J 2 bases; bases outside gene matches: 5. The CDR3 consists of 14 residues. The germline CDR1 and CDR2 sequences are MNHNS and SASEGT. CDR3 coding DNA: TGTGCCAGCAGTCCCCAGACAGGGAACTATGGCTACACCTTC. It yields the protein CASSPQTGNYGYTF.

This clonotype was seen a few times. The chain joins TRBV5-1 to TRBJ1-1; maybe TRBD1 (6 bases). CDR3 length: 14 residues. Germline V gene sequence: CDR1 SGHRS, CDR2 YFSETQ. V was pared by 4 bases and J by 7 bases, with 17 bases between. This CDR3 reads CASSPGEGGGEAFF. The CDR3 DNA reads TGCGCCAGCAGCCCTGGAGAAGGGGGGGGTGAAGCTTTCTTT.